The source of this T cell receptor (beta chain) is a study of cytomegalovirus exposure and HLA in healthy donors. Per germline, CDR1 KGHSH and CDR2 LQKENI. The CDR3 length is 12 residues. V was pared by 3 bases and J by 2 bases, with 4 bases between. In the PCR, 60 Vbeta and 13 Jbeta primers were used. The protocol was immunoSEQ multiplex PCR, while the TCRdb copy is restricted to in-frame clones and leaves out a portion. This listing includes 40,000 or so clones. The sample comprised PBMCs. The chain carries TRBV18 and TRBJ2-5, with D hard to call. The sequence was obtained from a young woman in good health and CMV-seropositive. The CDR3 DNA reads TGTGCCAGCTCACCTCAGCAAGAGACCCAGTACTTC. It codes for CASSPQQETQYF. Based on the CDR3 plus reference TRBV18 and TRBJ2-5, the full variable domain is NAGVMQNPRHLVRRRGQEARLRCSPMKGHSHVYWYRQLPEEGLKFMVYLQKENIIDESGMPKERFSAEFPKEGPSILRIQQVVRGDSAAYFCASSPQQETQYFGPGTRLLVL.